Shown below are 9 T cell receptor beta chains from a single sample sequenced in a study of blood T cell repertoires in COVID-19. Produced via immunoSEQ multiplex PCR; TCRdb's table is partial and in-frame only. The sample lists about 240,000 clones, roughly 90% seen once, with 2% to 3% in the top ten. Material: PBMCs or T cells enriched from blood (not recorded which). These receptors all stem from a woman under 40 with acute COVID-19.

The gene calls are TRBV19 and TRBJ2-7; 10 positions match TRBD1. Unmatched junction bases numbered 10, after V lost 8 bases and J lost 6 bases. Germline V gene lookup returns CDR1 LNHDA and CDR2 SQIVND (reference sequence). The length of the CDR3 is 14 residues. The CDR3: CASGTGQGTGEQYF. CDR3 in DNA: TGTGCCAGTGGGACGGGACAGGGGACTGGCGAGCAGTACTTC. Looking up the rest from reference TRBV19 and TRBJ2-7 gives the full variable domain: DGGITQSPKYLFRKEGQNVTLSCEQNLNHDAMYWYRQDPGQGLRLIYYSQIVNDFQKGDIAEGYSVSREKKESFPLTVTSAQKNPTAFYLCASGTGQGTGEQYFGPGTRLTVT.

This chain links TRBV19 with TRBJ1-4; TRBD1 agrees at 7 bases. Germline V lookup: CDR1 LNHDA, CDR2 SQIVND (reference sequence). The CDR3 has 15 amino acids. V shed 5 bases, J shed 11 bases, and the junction held 14 bases outside the gene matches. CDR3 sequence reads: CASSLGQASPWKLFF. The CDR3 DNA reads TGTGCCAGTAGTCTTGGACAGGCCTCCCCCTGGAAACTGTTTTTT.

The genes are TRBV5-8 and TRBJ2-3, with D perhaps matching TRBD1 (6 bases). V lost 4 bases, J lost 1 base, and 19 bases lay in between. The CDR3 totals 17 residues. Germline-derived CDR1 and CDR2 are SGHTS and YDEGEE. CDR3 amino acids: CASSPRQAPGGTDTQYF. The CDR3 region has the DNA TGTGCCAGCAGCCCAAGACAGGCCCCCGGAGGCACAGATACGCAGTATTTT.

This rearrangement joins TRBV5-1 to TRBJ2-7, with a tentative D call TRBD1 (5 bases). The CDR3 covers 16 residues. Trimming took 6 bases from V and 5 from J, leaving 24 bases between them. Germline CDR1 SGHRS, CDR2 YFSETQ. The CDR3 loop reads CASTPRSGNVLDEQYF. The CDR3 DNA follows: TGCGCCAGCACCCCTAGATCAGGGAACGTCTTGGACGAGCAGTACTTC. Together with reference TRBV5-1 and TRBJ2-7, the CDR3 gives the full variable domain: KAGVTQTPRYLIKTRGQQVTLSCSPISGHRSVSWYQQTPGQGLQFLFEYFSETQRNKGNFPGRFSGRQFSNSRSEMNVSTLELGDSALYLCASTPRSGNVLDEQYFGPGTRLTVT.

The chain uses TRBV7-6 and TRBJ2-1; perhaps TRBD1 as D (6 bases). Trimming removed 5 bases at V and 0 bases at J, with 11 bases between. The germline CDR1 and CDR2 sequences are SGHVS and FNYEAQ. The CDR3 loop spans 15 amino acids. The CDR3 region has the DNA TGTGCCAGCAGCAGGGTGACAGGCTCCTACAATGAGCAGTTCTTC. Protein sequence: CASSRVTGSYNEQFF. Together with reference TRBV7-6 and TRBJ2-1, the CDR3 gives the full variable domain: GAGVSQSPRYKVTKRGQDVALRCDPISGHVSLYWYRQALGQGPEFLTYFNYEAQQDKSGLPNDRFSAERPEGSISTLTIQRTEQRDSAMYRCASSRVTGSYNEQFFGPGTRLTVL.

The table lists this clone with a few counts. The gene calls are TRBV7-9 and TRBJ1-5, with 7 bases lining up with TRBD1. The CDR3 extends over 13 amino acids. In germline, CDR1 is SEHNR, CDR2 FQNEAQ (reference sequence). With 1 base clipped from V and 7 bases from J, the junction kept 1 base outside the gene matches. The CDR3, as DNA: TGTGCCAGCAGCTTAGAAGGGGGCCAGCCCCAGCATTTT. It specifies CASSLEGGQPQHF.

This chain uses TRBV19 with TRBJ1-5, with D perhaps TRBD1 (5 bases). The CDR3 consists of 13 residues. From germline, CDR1 is LNHDA and CDR2 SQIVND (reference sequence). V was cut by 3 bases and J by 7 bases, with 10 bases left in between. The CDR3: CASSILRGQPQHF. The CDR3 region has the DNA TGTGCCAGTAGTATCCTTAGGGGCCAGCCCCAGCATTTT. The entire variable domain, with the rest obtained from reference TRBV19 and TRBJ1-5, is as follows: DGGITQSPKYLFRKEGQNVTLSCEQNLNHDAMYWYRQDPGQGLRLIYYSQIVNDFQKGDIAEGYSVSREKKESFPLTVTSAQKNPTAFYLCASSILRGQPQHFGDGTRLSIL.

This chain connects TRBV5-6 to TRBJ2-5, with D maybe TRBD1 (6 bases). V was cut by 4 bases and J by 4 bases, with 20 bases left in between. Germline CDR1 reads SGHDT; CDR2 reads YYEEEE. The CDR3 is made up of 16 amino acids. CDR3 loop: CASSPRQGQGLETQYF. CDR3 nucleotide sequence: TGTGCCAGCAGCCCCCGCCAGGGGCAGGGGTTAGAGACCCAGTACTTC.

This rearrangement joins TRBV20-1 to TRBJ1-5; the D is unclear. Trimming took 3 bases from V and 0 from J, leaving 6 bases between them. The CDR3 totals 13 residues. CDR1 and CDR2 (germline): DFQATT, SNEGSKA (reference sequence). The CDR3, as DNA: TGCAGTGCTAGTCCTATTAGCAATCAGCCCCAGCATTTT. Amino acid sequence: CSASPISNQPQHF.